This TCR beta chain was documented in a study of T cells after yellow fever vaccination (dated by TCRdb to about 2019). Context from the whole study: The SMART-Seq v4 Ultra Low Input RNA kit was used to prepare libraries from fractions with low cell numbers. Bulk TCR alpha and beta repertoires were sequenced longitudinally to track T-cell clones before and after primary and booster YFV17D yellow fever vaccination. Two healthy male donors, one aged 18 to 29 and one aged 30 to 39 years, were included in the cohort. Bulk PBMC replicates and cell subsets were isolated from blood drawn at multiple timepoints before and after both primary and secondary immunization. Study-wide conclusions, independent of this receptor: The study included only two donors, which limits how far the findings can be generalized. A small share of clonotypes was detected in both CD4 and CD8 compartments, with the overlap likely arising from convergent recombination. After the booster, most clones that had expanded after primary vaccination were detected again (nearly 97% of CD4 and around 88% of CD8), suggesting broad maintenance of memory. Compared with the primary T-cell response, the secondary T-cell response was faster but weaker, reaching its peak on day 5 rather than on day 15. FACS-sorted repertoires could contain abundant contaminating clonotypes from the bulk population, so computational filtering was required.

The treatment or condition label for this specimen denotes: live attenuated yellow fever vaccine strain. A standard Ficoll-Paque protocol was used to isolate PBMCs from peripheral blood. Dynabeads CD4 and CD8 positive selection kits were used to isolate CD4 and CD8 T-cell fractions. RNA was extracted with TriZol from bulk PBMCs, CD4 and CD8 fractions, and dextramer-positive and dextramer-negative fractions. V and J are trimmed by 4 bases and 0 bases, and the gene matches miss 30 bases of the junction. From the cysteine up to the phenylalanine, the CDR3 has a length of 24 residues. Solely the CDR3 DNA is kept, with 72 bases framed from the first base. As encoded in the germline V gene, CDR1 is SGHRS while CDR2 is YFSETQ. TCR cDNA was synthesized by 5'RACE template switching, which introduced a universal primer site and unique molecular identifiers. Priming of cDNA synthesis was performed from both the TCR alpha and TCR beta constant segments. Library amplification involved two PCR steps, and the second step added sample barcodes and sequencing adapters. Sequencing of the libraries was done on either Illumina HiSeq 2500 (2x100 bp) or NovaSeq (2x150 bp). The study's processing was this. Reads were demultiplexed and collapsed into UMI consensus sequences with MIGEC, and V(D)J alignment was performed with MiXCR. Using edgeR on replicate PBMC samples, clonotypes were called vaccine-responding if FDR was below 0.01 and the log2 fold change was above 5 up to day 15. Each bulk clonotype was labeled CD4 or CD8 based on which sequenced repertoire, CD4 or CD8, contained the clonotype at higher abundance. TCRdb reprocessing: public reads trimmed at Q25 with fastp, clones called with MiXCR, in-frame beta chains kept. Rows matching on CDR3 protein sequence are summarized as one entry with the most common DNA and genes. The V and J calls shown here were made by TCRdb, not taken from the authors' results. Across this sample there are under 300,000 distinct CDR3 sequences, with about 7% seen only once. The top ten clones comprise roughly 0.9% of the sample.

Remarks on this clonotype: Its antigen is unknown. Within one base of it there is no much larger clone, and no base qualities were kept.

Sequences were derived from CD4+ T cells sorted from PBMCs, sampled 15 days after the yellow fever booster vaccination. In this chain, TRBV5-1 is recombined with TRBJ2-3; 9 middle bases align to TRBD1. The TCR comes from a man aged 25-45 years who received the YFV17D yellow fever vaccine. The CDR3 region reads CASSLKMVTGTGYWRSRSTDTQYF. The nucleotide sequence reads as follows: TGCGCCAGCAGCCTTAAAATGGTGACCGGGACAGGGTATTGGCGGAGCAGAAGCACAGATACGCAGTATTTT. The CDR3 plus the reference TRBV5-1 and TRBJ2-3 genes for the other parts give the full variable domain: KAGVTQTPRYLIKTRGQQVTLSCSPISGHRSVSWYQQTPGQGLQFLFEYFSETQRNKGNFPGRFSGRQFSNSRSEMNVSTLELGDSALYLCASSLKMVTGTGYWRSRSTDTQYFGPGTRLTVL.